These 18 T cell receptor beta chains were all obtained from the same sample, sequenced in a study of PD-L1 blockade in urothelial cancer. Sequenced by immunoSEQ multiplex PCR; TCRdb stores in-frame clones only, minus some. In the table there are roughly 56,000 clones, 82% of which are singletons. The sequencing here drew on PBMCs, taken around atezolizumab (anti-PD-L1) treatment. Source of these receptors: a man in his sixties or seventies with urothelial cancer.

Here the CDR3 reads CASSPPRGQRTDTQYF. The CDR3 region has the DNA TGTGCCAGCAGCCCCCCCAGGGGCCAACGCACAGATACGCAGTATTTT. This chain uses TRBV28 with TRBJ2-3; D perhaps matches TRBD1 (6 bases). The germline V gene encodes CDR1 MDHEN and CDR2 SYDVKM. This CDR3 is built from 16 residues. The V end lost 6 bases, the J end lost 1 base, and 17 bases lay between the germline ends.

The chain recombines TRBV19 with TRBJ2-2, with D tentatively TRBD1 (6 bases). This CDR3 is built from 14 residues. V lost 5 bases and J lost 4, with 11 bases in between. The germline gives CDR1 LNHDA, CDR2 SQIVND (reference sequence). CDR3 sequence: CASSSGGGTGELFF. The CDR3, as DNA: TGTGCCAGTAGTTCTGGGGGCGGCACCGGGGAGCTGTTTTTT.

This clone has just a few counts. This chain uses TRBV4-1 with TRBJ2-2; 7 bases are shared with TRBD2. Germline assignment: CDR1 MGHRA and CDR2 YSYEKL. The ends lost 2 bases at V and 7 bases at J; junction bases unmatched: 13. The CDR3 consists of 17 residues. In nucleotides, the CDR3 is TGCGCCAGCAGCCAACCGTTGGGAGCGGGATTTGGCGGGGAGCTGTTTTTT. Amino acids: CASSQPLGAGFGGELFF.

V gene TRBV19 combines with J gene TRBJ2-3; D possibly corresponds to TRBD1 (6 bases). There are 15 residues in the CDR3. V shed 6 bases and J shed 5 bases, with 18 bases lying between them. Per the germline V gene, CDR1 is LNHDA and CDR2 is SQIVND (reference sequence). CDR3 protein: CASSRDTERGDTQYF. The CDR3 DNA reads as TGTGCCAGTAGCCGGGACACAGAACGTGGAGATACGCAGTATTTT.

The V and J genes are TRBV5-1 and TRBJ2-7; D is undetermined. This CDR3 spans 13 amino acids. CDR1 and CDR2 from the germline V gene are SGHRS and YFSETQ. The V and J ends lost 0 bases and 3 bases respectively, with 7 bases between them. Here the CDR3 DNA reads TGCGCCAGCAGCTTGGAGCGCCACTACGAGCAGTACTTC. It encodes CASSLERHYEQYF. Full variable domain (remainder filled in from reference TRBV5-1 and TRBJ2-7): KAGVTQTPRYLIKTRGQQVTLSCSPISGHRSVSWYQQTPGQGLQFLFEYFSETQRNKGNFPGRFSGRQFSNSRSEMNVSTLELGDSALYLCASSLERHYEQYFGPGTRLTVT.

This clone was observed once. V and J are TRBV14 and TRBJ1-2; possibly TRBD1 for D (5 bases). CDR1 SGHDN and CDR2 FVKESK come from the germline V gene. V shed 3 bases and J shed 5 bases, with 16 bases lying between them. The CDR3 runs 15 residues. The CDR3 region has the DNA TGTGCCAGCAGCCACCTGGAAGGAGGGGTGTATGGCTACACCTTC. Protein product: CASSHLEGGVYGYTF. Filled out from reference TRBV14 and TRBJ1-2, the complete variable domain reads EAGVTQFPSHSVIEKGQTVTLRCDPISGHDNLYWYRRVMGKEIKFLLHFVKESKQDESGMPNNRFLAERTGGTYSTLKVQPAELEDSGVYFCASSHLEGGVYGYTFGSGTRLTVV.

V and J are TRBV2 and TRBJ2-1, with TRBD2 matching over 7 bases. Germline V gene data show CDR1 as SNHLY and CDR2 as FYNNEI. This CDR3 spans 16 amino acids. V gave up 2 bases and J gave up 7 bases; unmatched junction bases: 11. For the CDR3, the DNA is TGTGCCAGCAGTGAATTCGGGGGGAGGGCCAAAAATGAGCAGTTCTTC. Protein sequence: CASSEFGGRAKNEQFF.

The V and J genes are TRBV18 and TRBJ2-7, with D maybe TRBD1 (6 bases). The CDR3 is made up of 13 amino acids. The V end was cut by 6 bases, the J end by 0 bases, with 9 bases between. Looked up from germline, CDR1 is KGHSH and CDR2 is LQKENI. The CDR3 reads CASSEDSSYEQYF. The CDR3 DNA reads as TGTGCCAGCTCGGAGGACAGCTCCTACGAGCAGTACTTC.

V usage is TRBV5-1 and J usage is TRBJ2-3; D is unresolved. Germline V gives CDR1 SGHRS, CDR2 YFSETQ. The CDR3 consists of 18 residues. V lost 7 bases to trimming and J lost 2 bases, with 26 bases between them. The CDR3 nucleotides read TGCGCCAGCCGTCTAAATGAGCTTACCTCACGCCCCACAGATACGCAGTATTTT. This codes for CASRLNELTSRPTDTQYF.

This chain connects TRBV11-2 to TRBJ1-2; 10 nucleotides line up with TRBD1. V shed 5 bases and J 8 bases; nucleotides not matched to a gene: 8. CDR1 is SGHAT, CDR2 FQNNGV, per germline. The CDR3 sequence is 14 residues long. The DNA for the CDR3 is TGTGCCAGCAGCATGACAGGGGGCGCAGGAGGCTACACCTTC. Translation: CASSMTGGAGGYTF.

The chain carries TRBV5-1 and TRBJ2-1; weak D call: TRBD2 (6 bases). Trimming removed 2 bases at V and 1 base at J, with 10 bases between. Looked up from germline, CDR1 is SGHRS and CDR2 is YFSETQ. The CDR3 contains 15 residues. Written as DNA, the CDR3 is TGCGCCAGCAGCTTAGGCGGGGTATCCTACAATGAGCAGTTCTTC. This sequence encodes CASSLGGVSYNEQFF.

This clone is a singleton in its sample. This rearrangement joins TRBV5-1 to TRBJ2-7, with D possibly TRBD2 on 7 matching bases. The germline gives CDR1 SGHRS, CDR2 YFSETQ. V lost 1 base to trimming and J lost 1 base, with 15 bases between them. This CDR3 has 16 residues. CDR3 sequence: CASSLLGGGGSYEQYF. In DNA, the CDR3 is TGCGCCAGCAGCTTGCTTGGGGGAGGGGGATCCTACGAGCAGTACTTC.

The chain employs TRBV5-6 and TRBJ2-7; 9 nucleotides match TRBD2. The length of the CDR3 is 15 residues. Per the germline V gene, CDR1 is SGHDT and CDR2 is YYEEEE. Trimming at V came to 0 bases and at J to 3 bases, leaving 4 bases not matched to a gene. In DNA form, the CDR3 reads TGTGCCAGCAGCTTGGGTAGCGGGAGTCTCTACGAGCAGTACTTC. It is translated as CASSLGSGSLYEQYF.

For the CDR3, the DNA is TGTGCCAGTAGTACCGTCGGGACAGGGGGCAATCAGCCCCAGCATTTT. Translated: CASSTVGTGGNQPQHF. The chain combines TRBV19 with TRBJ1-5; 10 nucleotides line up with TRBD1. V was pared by 4 bases and J by 2 bases, with 5 bases of the junction left unmatched. The CDR3 has 16 residues. CDR1 and CDR2 (germline): LNHDA, SQIVND (reference sequence).

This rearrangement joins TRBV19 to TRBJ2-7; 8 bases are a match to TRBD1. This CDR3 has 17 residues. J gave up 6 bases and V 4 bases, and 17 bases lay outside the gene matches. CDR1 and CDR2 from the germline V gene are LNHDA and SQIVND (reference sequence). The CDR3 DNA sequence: TGTGCCAGTAGTAAAAACCCCCGGACAGGGAGTTTGGGCGAGCAGTACTTC. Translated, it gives CASSKNPRTGSLGEQYF. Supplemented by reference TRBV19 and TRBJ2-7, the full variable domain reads DGGITQSPKYLFRKEGQNVTLSCEQNLNHDAMYWYRQDPGQGLRLIYYSQIVNDFQKGDIAEGYSVSREKKESFPLTVTSAQKNPTAFYLCASSKNPRTGSLGEQYFGPGTRLTVT.

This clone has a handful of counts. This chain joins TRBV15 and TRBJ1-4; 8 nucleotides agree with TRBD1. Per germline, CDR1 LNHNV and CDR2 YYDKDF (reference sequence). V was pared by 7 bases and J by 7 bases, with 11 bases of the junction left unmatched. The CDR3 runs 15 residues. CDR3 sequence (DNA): TGTGCCACCAAGGATCGGACAGGGTCTGCTGAAAAACTGTTTTTT. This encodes CATKDRTGSAEKLFF.

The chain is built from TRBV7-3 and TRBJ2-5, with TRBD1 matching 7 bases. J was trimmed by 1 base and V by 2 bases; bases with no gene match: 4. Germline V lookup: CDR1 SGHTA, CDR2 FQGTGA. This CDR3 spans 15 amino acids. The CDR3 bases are TGTGCCAGCAGCTTAGACAGGGCCTCCCAAGAGACCCAGTACTTC. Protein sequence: CASSLDRASQETQYF.

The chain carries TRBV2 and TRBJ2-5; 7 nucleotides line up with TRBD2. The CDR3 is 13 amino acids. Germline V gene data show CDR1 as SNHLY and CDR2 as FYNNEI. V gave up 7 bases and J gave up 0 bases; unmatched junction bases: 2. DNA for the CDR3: TGTGCCAGCACCCTAGCGGACCAAGAGACCCAGTACTTC. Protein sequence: CASTLADQETQYF.